The entry below describes one TCR beta chain. This receptor's antigen is unknown. The record has no base qualities; no much larger clone is one base away. Reading from cysteine to phenylalanine, the CDR3 counts 14 amino acids. The CDR3 DNA has 42 bases and is translated from base 1. Looking up the germline V gene yields CDR1 SGHAT and CDR2 FQNNGV. Unmatched junction bases come to 3, with V trimmed by 1 base and J by 6 bases. These data belong to a study of cytomegalovirus exposure and HLA in healthy donors (dated by TCRdb to the late 2010s). In the study overall: An earlier analysis of roughly 500 of the donors reported 276 Gb of sequence data and 117 million unique TCR beta sequences obtained from 180 million or so T cells. Genome-wide SNP genotypes for about three fifths of the roughly 670 donors were used in a later genetic analysis, which treated that subset as a discovery cohort. In the later analysis, no new phenotypic data were used to find candidate immune exposures; instead, reliance was placed on TCR beta sequences and their occurrence across donors. An early release covering roughly 640 HLA-typed donors comprised roughly 300 gigabases of sequencing data and roughly 86 million unique TCR sequences. Using immunosequencing, the study profiled T cell repertoires from 500 to 800 subjects and related those repertoires to cytomegalovirus serostatus. All discovery cohort repertoires had been generated using a single sequencing platform. The aim of the study was to test whether cataloging public T cell receptors could identify signatures of past pathogen exposure. Because of strong linkage in the cohort, roughly five DR-DQ haplotypes were treated as single units for association and clustering. To predict cytomegalovirus infection status, the study brought together high-throughput TCR immunosequencing, statistical association of individual TCRs with disease status, and machine learning. Alongside the repertoire data, information on donor age, sex, ethnicity and CMV serostatus was compiled. On average, roughly 240,000 unique TCR beta nucleotide sequences were sequenced per donor among a few hundred genotyped donors of the cohort, with around 19% of those sequences being non-productive. In an earlier analysis of roughly 540 of the donors, high-throughput TCR beta sequencing was used to judge whether each TCR beta V gene segment behaved as functional or pseudogenic. Along with the approximately 700-subject first cohort, a separate validation cohort of over 90 different subjects was used. A later analysis re-examined previously published TCR beta repertoires from 600 to 700 donors and added high-resolution HLA genotyping to investigate patterns of TCR occurrence. Class I and class II HLA loci were covered by the typing at four-digit resolution. The genetic ancestry cluster associated with self-reported Caucasian donors included about four fifths of the roughly 400 genotyped donors. The number of donors typed differed by locus, with roughly 629-640 for A, B, C, DRB1 and DQB1, about 500 for DQA1, 600 to 610 for DPA1, and roughly 450 for DPB1.

In total, fewer than 750 healthy bone marrow donors made up the cohort. At the time of sampling, all cohort members were nominally healthy, though unrecorded immune exposures were likely present. The donor was CMV seronegative and belonged to the group of over 300 seronegative cohort members. A peripheral blood sample was provided by each donor, and peripheral blood mononuclear cells were used for TCR beta sequencing. Genomic DNA extraction from the blood cell samples was performed with the Qiagen DNeasy Blood Extraction Kit. Study-wide findings and limitations: Broadly in line with IMGT annotations, most TCR beta V segments showed up in productive rearrangements about 87% or about 30% of the time in an earlier analysis of approximately 600 of the donors. Compared with the approximately 700-donor mean, donors in an Asian-associated ancestry cluster had fewer N-insertions in productive TCRs, according to a later genetic analysis. According to a later analysis, TCR association rates differed among HLA loci, with DRB1 alleles showing the most associated TCRs and HLA-C alleles showing the fewest. Because some donors lacked HLA typing at each locus, the association tests relied only on the typed subset. This cohort had only TCR beta chains sequenced, and the lack of alpha or paired-chain data limited which features could be detected. In a later analysis, HLA-associated TCR beta chains were found to be more clonally expanded and to have lower generation probabilities than equally common non-associated chains. Strong co-occurrence of HLA alleles, especially DR and DQ, made assigning TCR associations to individual alleles difficult. The presence/absence analyses assumed that sequencing depth was roughly uniform across donors, and that assumption may not be true. The authors suggested that the approach could potentially be generalized to other disease states and immunological phenotypes. A further reported finding was that TCR beta sequences accurately predicted the HLA-A and HLA-B alleles for most subjects in the first cohort. Because counts were too low, roughly 17 rarely observed V segments, including chromosome 9 orphons, were left out of the earlier analysis of 587 of the donors. The classifier was reported to diagnose cytomegalovirus status with high specificity and sensitivity in both the original cohort and the validation cohort. For the cohort, immune exposure information was limited to CMV serostatus. In vitro tests confirmed that a few of the cytomegalovirus-associated TCR beta chains recognize cytomegalovirus antigens. A later analysis associated some 17,000 TCR beta sequences with specific HLA alleles at a false discovery rate of 0.05. A cluster of highly shared sequence variants was judged likely to represent a technical artifact of the sequencing pipeline. A later analysis found that most CMV-associated TCR beta chains appeared HLA-restricted, with HLA associations seemingly driven largely by CMV exposure. The study gave a list of 150 to 200 TCR beta chains associated with cytomegalovirus. Most TCR sequences were observed very rarely across donors, whereas some public TCRs were present in many individuals. An association between a missense DCLRE1C variant and V-gene and J-gene trimming of TCR beta chains was found in a later genetic analysis and replicated in an independent cohort. Because the 87-base-pair reads could not distinguish some IMGT-functional V segments, including TRBV6-2 and TRBV6-3, those segments were excluded. A later analysis reported that several top co-occurrence clusters appeared linked to parvovirus B19, influenza, CMV and Epstein-Barr virus. Linkage disequilibrium might explain the correlated functional status among segregating V segments, but an unknown experimental factor could not be ruled out.

Receptor libraries were prepared by the immunoSEQ multiplex PCR assay. For the multiplex PCR, a mixture combining 60 forward primers for TCR Vbeta segments and 13 reverse primers for TCR Jbeta segments was used. A multiplex PCR assay on genomic DNA amplified the CDR3 region of rearranged TCR beta genes. The amplified TCR beta libraries were sequenced on the Illumina HiSeq System as 87-base-pair reads. As for the original processing: A later analysis tallied tens of millions of unique TCR beta chains across the 700 or so repertoires, and approximately 12 million of those chains were shared by two or more donors. Raw reads were error-corrected and collapsed into unique sequences with a nearest-neighbor algorithm that merged closely related sequences to remove PCR and sequencing errors. Alignment of CDR3 sequences to IMGT reference sequences was used to assign V, D and J gene segments. Each retained sequence needed at least a six-nucleotide match to both a V gene segment and a J gene segment. Rearrangements were called productive when the CDR3 lacked stop codons and stayed in frame with V and J; all others were non-productive. CDR3 was defined by IMGT convention, running from the second conserved V-encoded cysteine to the conserved J-encoded phenylalanine. The earlier analysis of 550 to 650 of the donors excluded any sequence lacking an unambiguous match to a single V gene segment. In an earlier analysis of several hundred of the donors, V segments were called functional above 56.7% productive rearrangements and were called segregating when the between-donor standard deviation exceeded 5%. A statistical classification framework was developed to diagnose cytomegalovirus status using the catalog of TCR beta chain sequences. In a later analysis, V and J genes were assigned by comparing TCR nucleotide sequences against IMGT/GENE-DB human TR gene sequences. The TCRdist pipeline was used in a later analysis to assign CDR3 sequences and most-parsimonious VDJ recombination scenarios. In a later analysis, each TCR beta chain was defined by its CDR3 amino acid sequence together with its V-gene family, and reads without a unique V-gene family were excluded. To address suspected cross-contamination and a sequencing artifact, a later analysis removed a few hundred highly shared, low-generation-probability nucleotide sequences. In a later analysis, a clonal expansion index for each public chain was calculated from normalized within-repertoire ranks of inferred template counts. In a later analysis, generation probabilities were computed with a VDJ recombination model fitted to out-of-frame rearrangements, and the resulting probabilities were checked against IGoR. Hypergeometric tests were used in a later analysis to score TCR-TCR, TCR-HLA and TCR-CMV co-occurrence, with a repertoire-size bias correction applied to the TCR pairs. To estimate false discovery rates, a later analysis permuted the HLA or CMV assignments 20 times. In a later analysis, co-occurring TCRs were grouped using DBSCAN, and TCRdist sequence similarity was added for clustering within HLA-allele-positive subsets. For co-occurrence clustering, repertoires with fewer than 30,000 or more than 120,000 public chains were excluded, along with a handful of repertoires with anomalous nucleotide sharing. Here the immuneACCESS table is served through TCRdb, limited to in-frame sequences with V and J called. Missing clones are a known gap in these copies; in checked studies unresolved V genes cover under half, and the rest lacks a known reason. V and J calls and clone size follow that table, whereas D and trimming were derived from the DNA. This sample comprises 110,000 to 150,000 clones, 77% of them detected only once. The ten largest clones represent roughly 4.2% of the sample.

The receptor comes from a male donor in good health and CMV-seronegative. Input material: PBMCs. Recombination joined TRBV11-2 with TRBJ1-5; 7 bases in the middle match TRBD1. The CDR3 region reads CASSLVGGGQPQHF. The DNA is as follows: TGTGCCAGCAGCTTAGTAGGGGGCGGTCAGCCCCAGCATTTT.